The source of this T cell receptor beta chain is a study of ipilimumab plus nivolumab after autologous stem cell transplantation. Ipilimumab, 1 mg/kg, started 14 to 28 days after autologous transplant. In germline, CDR1 is SNHLY, CDR2 FYNNEI. The ends were cut back, 7 bases at V and 7 bases at J, with 13 bases in the middle. This CDR3 comprises 12 residues. Assay used: immunoSEQ multiplex PCR; TCRdb lists only in-frame clones, some missing. The sample records tens of thousands of clones, approximately 86% being singletons. This chain joins TRBV2 and TRBJ2-5; no clear D gene. Specimen: PBMCs, collected in a trial of ipilimumab plus nivolumab as post-transplant consolidation. The TCR sequence derives from a male donor with diffuse large B-cell lymphoma. The CDR3 region has the DNA TGTGCCAGCACCCGGCCTCGCGGGACCCAGTACTTC. Translating it yields CASTRPRGTQYF.